The rows below give T cell receptor beta chains drawn from one sample of a study of cytomegalovirus exposure and HLA in healthy donors. The table came from immunoSEQ multiplex PCR; TCRdb's copy has only in-frame clones and leaves some out. The data show some 290,000 clones, 88% seen once. The specimen sequenced was PBMCs. The receptors derive from a man aged 30 to 45 in good health and CMV-seronegative. Both conserved end residues are part of each CDR3. A D gene is named only where the DNA matches it firmly. Size values are once, few and many counts, or a class for expanded clones, and some rows have none.

v_gene: TRBV11-2; j_gene: TRBJ2-7; abundance: few; d_gene: TRBD2; CDR3aa: CASSTTTGGAMYEQYF; CDR3nt: TGTGCCAGCAGCACTACGACGGGGGGAGCGATGTACGAGCAGTACTTC
v_gene: TRBV19; j_gene: TRBJ1-1; abundance: NA; d_gene: NA; CDR3aa: CASSILRGYGEAFF; CDR3nt: TGTGCCAGTAGTATATTAAGGGGGTATGGTGAAGCTTTCTTT
v_gene: TRBV6-1; j_gene: TRBJ1-2; abundance: NA; d_gene: NA; CDR3aa: CASTLGQSYGYTF; CDR3nt: TGTGCCAGCACCCTTGGACAGAGCTATGGCTACACCTTC
v_gene: TRBV9; j_gene: TRBJ1-2; abundance: NA; d_gene: TRBD1; CDR3aa: CASSAEGGTGAGGYTF; CDR3nt: TGTGCCAGCAGCGCCGAGGGAGGGACAGGGGCGGGAGGCTACACCTTC
v_gene: TRBV5-4; j_gene: TRBJ2-5; abundance: NA; d_gene: TRBD1; CDR3aa: CASSLTGGTQETQYF; CDR3nt: TGTGCCAGCAGCTTGACAGGGGGAACCCAAGAGACCCAGTACTTC
v_gene: TRBV6-5; j_gene: TRBJ2-7; abundance: NA; d_gene: NA; CDR3aa: CASSTTGHKNEQYF; CDR3nt: TGTGCCAGCAGTACTACGGGACACAAAAACGAGCAGTACTTC
v_gene: TRBV27; j_gene: TRBJ2-6; abundance: NA; d_gene: TRBD1; CDR3aa: CASSWLGGLSGANVLTF; CDR3nt: TGTGCCAGCAGTTGGTTAGGGGGCTTATCTGGGGCCAACGTCCTGACTTTC
v_gene: TRBV5-1; j_gene: TRBJ1-3; abundance: NA; d_gene: NA; CDR3aa: CASSSTGGLGNTIYF; CDR3nt: TGCGCCAGCAGCTCGACAGGTGGCCTCGGAAACACCATATATTTT
v_gene: TRBV13; j_gene: TRBJ1-3; abundance: NA; d_gene: NA; CDR3aa: CASSLRPAVGGNTIYF; CDR3nt: TGTGCCAGCAGCTTAAGGCCAGCGGTGGGTGGAAACACCATATATTTT
v_gene: TRBV11-2; j_gene: TRBJ2-1; abundance: once; d_gene: NA; CDR3aa: CASSLRADKVVYNEQFF; CDR3nt: TGTGCCAGCAGCTTACGCGCTGACAAGGTGGTCTACAATGAGCAGTTCTTC
v_gene: TRBV27; j_gene: TRBJ1-6; abundance: NA; d_gene: TRBD1; CDR3aa: CASSPTGSGYSPLHF; CDR3nt: TGTGCCAGCAGTCCGACAGGGAGTGGTTATTCACCCCTCCACTTT
v_gene: TRBV6-5; j_gene: TRBJ1-1; abundance: NA; d_gene: TRBD1; CDR3aa: CASSGLTGKDTEAFF; CDR3nt: TGTGCCAGCAGTGGGTTGACAGGGAAGGACACTGAAGCTTTCTTT
v_gene: TRBV5-1; j_gene: TRBJ1-3; abundance: NA; d_gene: TRBD1; CDR3aa: CASSLGATGIYSGNTIYF; CDR3nt: TGCGCCAGCAGCTTGGGAGCGACAGGGATTTACTCTGGAAACACCATATATTTT
v_gene: TRBV7-2; j_gene: TRBJ2-7; abundance: once; d_gene: TRBD1; CDR3aa: CASSSDTRPKGGRLYEQYF; CDR3nt: TGTGCCAGCAGCTCCGACACAAGACCCAAAGGGGGCCGACTCTACGAGCAGTACTTC
v_gene: TRBV10-2; j_gene: TRBJ2-3; abundance: NA; d_gene: NA; CDR3aa: CASSGGYTDTQYF; CDR3nt: TGCGCCAGCAGTGGCGGTTACACAGATACGCAGTATTTT
v_gene: TRBV6-1; j_gene: TRBJ1-1; abundance: NA; d_gene: TRBD1; CDR3aa: CASRTRDRVNTEAFF; CDR3nt: TGTGCCAGCAGGACCCGGGACAGGGTGAACACTGAAGCTTTCTTT
v_gene: TRBV6-5; j_gene: TRBJ1-2; abundance: NA; d_gene: NA; CDR3aa: CASSYSPGMGGYTF; CDR3nt: TGTGCCAGCAGTTACTCCCCAGGGATGGGTGGCTACACCTTC
v_gene: TRBV4-1; j_gene: TRBJ1-2; abundance: NA; d_gene: TRBD1; CDR3aa: CASSQGAGQGIGGYTF; CDR3nt: TGCGCCAGCAGCCAAGGGGCAGGACAGGGGATCGGTGGCTACACCTTC
v_gene: TRBV7-2; j_gene: TRBJ1-4; abundance: NA; d_gene: NA; CDR3aa: CASSLGGVNEKLFF; CDR3nt: TGTGCCAGCAGCCTCGGGGGGGTTAATGAAAAACTGTTTTTT
v_gene: TRBV4-3; j_gene: TRBJ2-1; abundance: NA; d_gene: TRBD2; CDR3aa: CASSQVTSGGSYNEQFF; CDR3nt: TGCGCCAGCAGCCAGGTGACTAGCGGGGGTTCCTACAATGAGCAGTTCTTC
v_gene: TRBV11-2; j_gene: TRBJ2-7; abundance: NA; d_gene: NA; CDR3aa: CASRLRGYEQYF; CDR3nt: TGTGCCAGCAGATTAAGGGGCTACGAGCAGTACTTC
v_gene: TRBV4-3; j_gene: TRBJ1-2; abundance: NA; d_gene: NA; CDR3aa: CASSQVHRETPYGYTF; CDR3nt: TGCGCCAGCAGCCAAGTTCACAGGGAAACCCCCTATGGCTACACCTTC
v_gene: TRBV4-2; j_gene: TRBJ2-7; abundance: NA; d_gene: NA; CDR3aa: CASSQGAGTPLRQQYF; CDR3nt: TGTGCCAGCAGCCAAGGTGCCGGGACTCCCCTTCGACAGCAGTACTTC
v_gene: TRBV19; j_gene: TRBJ1-1; abundance: NA; d_gene: TRBD1; CDR3aa: CASTLYSQGVGEHTEAFF; CDR3nt: TGTGCCAGTACCCTCTATTCCCAGGGGGTTGGTGAGCACACTGAAGCTTTCTTT
v_gene: TRBV7-9; j_gene: TRBJ1-2; abundance: NA; d_gene: NA; CDR3aa: CASSGSTGYGYTF; CDR3nt: TGTGCCAGCAGCGGTTCGACAGGCTATGGCTACACCTTC
v_gene: TRBV19; j_gene: TRBJ1-3; abundance: NA; d_gene: NA; CDR3aa: CASSTAGTLVSGNTIYF; CDR3nt: TGTGCCAGTAGTACCGCCGGGACTCTGGTCTCTGGAAACACCATATATTTT
v_gene: TRBV7-2; j_gene: TRBJ2-7; abundance: once; d_gene: NA; CDR3aa: CASSLDGRSYEQYF; CDR3nt: TGTGCCAGCAGCTTAGATGGCAGGTCGTACGAGCAGTACTTC
v_gene: TRBV6-6; j_gene: TRBJ2-7; abundance: once; d_gene: TRBD1; CDR3aa: CASSGGDRSYEQYF; CDR3nt: TGTGCCAGCAGTGGCGGGGACAGGTCCTACGAGCAGTACTTC
v_gene: TRBV27; j_gene: TRBJ1-4; abundance: NA; d_gene: NA; CDR3aa: CASSLRGVEKLFF; CDR3nt: TGTGCCAGCAGTTTAAGAGGCGTTGAAAAACTGTTTTTT
v_gene: TRBV7-9; j_gene: TRBJ1-2; abundance: NA; d_gene: NA; CDR3aa: CASSPRASSNYGYTF; CDR3nt: TGTGCCAGCAGCCCGAGGGCCTCATCCAACTATGGCTACACCTTC
v_gene: TRBV2; j_gene: TRBJ2-7; abundance: NA; d_gene: TRBD1; CDR3aa: CASSEGGTGAAAQYF; CDR3nt: TGTGCCAGCAGTGAAGGCGGGACAGGGGCAGCAGCGCAGTACTTC
v_gene: TRBV6-6; j_gene: TRBJ1-2; abundance: NA; d_gene: TRBD1; CDR3aa: CASSYTRQGTYGYTF; CDR3nt: TGTGCCAGCAGTTACACTAGACAGGGGACCTATGGCTACACCTTC
v_gene: TRBV4-3; j_gene: TRBJ1-6; abundance: many; d_gene: TRBD1; CDR3aa: CASSQGTGGLSPLHF; CDR3nt: TGCGCCAGCAGCCAAGGGACAGGGGGTTTGTCACCCCTCCACTTT
v_gene: TRBV25-1; j_gene: TRBJ2-5; abundance: NA; d_gene: TRBD1; CDR3aa: CASSELGTAQETQYF; CDR3nt: TGTGCCAGCAGTGAACTAGGGACAGCCCAAGAGACCCAGTACTTC
v_gene: TRBV4-2; j_gene: TRBJ2-1; abundance: NA; d_gene: NA; CDR3aa: CASSQVQGGNEQFF; CDR3nt: TGTGCCAGCAGCCAAGTTCAGGGAGGTAATGAGCAGTTCTTC
v_gene: TRBV7-9; j_gene: TRBJ1-1; abundance: NA; d_gene: NA; CDR3aa: CASSLRGTEAFF; CDR3nt: TGTGCCAGCAGCTTAAGGGGGACTGAAGCTTTCTTT
v_gene: TRBV6-1; j_gene: TRBJ2-4; abundance: NA; d_gene: NA; CDR3aa: CASSSGTGTKNIQYF; CDR3nt: TGTGCCAGCAGCTCCGGGACTGGAACCAAAAACATTCAGTACTTC
v_gene: TRBV19; j_gene: TRBJ2-1; abundance: NA; d_gene: NA; CDR3aa: CASSRGPDNEQFF; CDR3nt: TGTGCCAGTAGTAGGGGGCCAGACAATGAGCAGTTCTTC
v_gene: TRBV5-6; j_gene: TRBJ2-5; abundance: NA; d_gene: TRBD2; CDR3aa: CASRRRGTSIETQYF; CDR3nt: TGTGCCAGCAGGAGGAGGGGGACTAGCATAGAGACCCAGTACTTC
v_gene: TRBV5-5; j_gene: TRBJ2-3; abundance: NA; d_gene: TRBD1; CDR3aa: CASSLAIRDRVKDTQYF; CDR3nt: TGTGCCAGCAGCTTGGCGATTAGGGACAGGGTAAAAGATACGCAGTATTTT
v_gene: TRBV18; j_gene: TRBJ1-5; abundance: NA; d_gene: NA; CDR3aa: CASSRQDSNQPQHF; CDR3nt: TGTGCCAGCTCACGCCAGGATAGCAATCAGCCCCAGCATTTT
v_gene: TRBV7-2; j_gene: TRBJ2-7; abundance: NA; d_gene: NA; CDR3aa: CASSLARGRNPSYEQYF; CDR3nt: TGTGCCAGCAGCTTAGCGCGGGGGCGGAATCCTAGCTACGAGCAGTACTTC
v_gene: TRBV6-6; j_gene: TRBJ2-7; abundance: NA; d_gene: NA; CDR3aa: CASSRDITYEQYF; CDR3nt: TGTGCCAGCAGCAGGGACATTACCTACGAGCAGTACTTC
v_gene: TRBV15; j_gene: TRBJ2-5; abundance: NA; d_gene: TRBD1; CDR3aa: CATSRDGDRGLRETQYF; CDR3nt: TGTGCCACCAGCAGAGATGGAGACAGGGGGCTGAGGGAGACCCAGTACTTC
v_gene: TRBV13; j_gene: TRBJ1-1; abundance: once; d_gene: NA; CDR3aa: CASSLGAISDRLNTEAFF; CDR3nt: TGTGCCAGCAGCTTAGGCGCGATTTCAGACAGGTTGAACACTGAAGCTTTCTTT
v_gene: TRBV9; j_gene: TRBJ1-2; abundance: NA; d_gene: TRBD1; CDR3aa: CASSGTGVVNYGYTF; CDR3nt: TGTGCCAGCAGCGGAACAGGGGTCGTTAACTATGGCTACACCTTC
v_gene: TRBV5-4; j_gene: TRBJ1-2; abundance: NA; d_gene: TRBD1; CDR3aa: CASSHPDRKNYGYTF; CDR3nt: TGTGCCAGCAGCCACCCGGACAGGAAGAACTATGGCTACACCTTC
v_gene: TRBV9; j_gene: TRBJ2-7; abundance: NA; d_gene: NA; CDR3aa: CASSPRETHSYEQYF; CDR3nt: TGTGCCAGCAGCCCCCGGGAAACCCACTCCTACGAGCAGTACTTC
v_gene: TRBV27; j_gene: TRBJ1-1; abundance: once; d_gene: NA; CDR3aa: CASSARGAFF; CDR3nt: TGTGCCAGCAGTGCTCGGGGAGCTTTCTTT
v_gene: TRBV7-6; j_gene: TRBJ1-3; abundance: NA; d_gene: TRBD1; CDR3aa: CASSSRQGQGSGNTIYF; CDR3nt: TGTGCCAGCAGCTCAAGACAGGGGCAAGGGTCTGGAAACACCATATATTTT
v_gene: TRBV5-1; j_gene: TRBJ1-2; abundance: NA; d_gene: NA; CDR3aa: CASSLAVGGYTF; CDR3nt: TGCGCCAGCAGCTTGGCTGTGGGCGGCTACACCTTC
v_gene: TRBV14; j_gene: TRBJ2-5; abundance: NA; d_gene: TRBD1; CDR3aa: CASSQTRGQGRETQYF; CDR3nt: TGTGCCAGCAGCCAAACCCGAGGACAGGGGAGAGAGACCCAGTACTTC
v_gene: TRBV27; j_gene: TRBJ2-2; abundance: NA; d_gene: TRBD2; CDR3aa: CASSLSPSGGAVGELFF; CDR3nt: TGTGCCAGCAGTTTATCCCCTAGCGGGGGGGCCGTCGGGGAGCTGTTTTTT